One sample yielded the 16 T cell receptor beta chains listed below, sequenced in a study of response to subunit inactivated influenza vaccine. TCRdb reanalysed the RT-PCR reads using MiXCR and keeps one entry per CDR3 protein. The table lists 530,000 or so distinct CDR3 sequences, around 15% of them singletons. The sample in question was PBMCs from blood, obtained approximately 13 days after vaccination. The receptors were gathered from a man aged 45-65 years who received an inactivated influenza vaccine.

This clonotype was seen a few times. This chain joins TRBV25-1 and TRBJ2-7, with 7 bases that match TRBD2. Germline V gene lookup returns CDR1 MGHDK and CDR2 SYGVNS. J was trimmed by 7 bases and V by 1 base; bases with no gene match: 10. This CDR3 has 15 amino acids. The chain's CDR3 is CASSESGGVLGEQYF. In nucleotides, the CDR3 is TGTGCCAGCAGTGAATCGGGGGGAGTTCTGGGGGAGCAGTACTTC.

This clonotype was detected only a few times. V gene TRBV5-1 combines with J gene TRBJ1-1, with D hard to call. Trimming took 4 bases from V and 5 from J, leaving 18 bases between them. From germline, CDR1 is SGHRS and CDR2 YFSETQ. The CDR3 extends over 15 amino acids. CDR3 in DNA: TGCGCCAGCAGCACCCACAACCTCAGCAGAACTGAAGCTTTCTTT. It codes for CASSTHNLSRTEAFF.

This clonotype was counted at least ten times. The genes are TRBV29-1 and TRBJ2-7, with D unclear. The ends were cut back, 4 bases at V and 0 bases at J, with 13 bases in the middle. Germline loops: CDR1 SQVTM, CDR2 ANQGSEA. This CDR3 region has 14 residues. CDR3 coding DNA: TGCAGCGTTGCATTGGCGGTAAGCTCCTACGAGCAGTACTTC. It codes for CSVALAVSSYEQYF.

This clonotype showed up just a few times. V and J are TRBV5-1 and TRBJ2-5; TRBD2 might be the D (5 bases). Germline CDR1 SGHRS, CDR2 YFSETQ. This CDR3 contains 15 residues. V lost 0 bases, J lost 0 bases, and 9 bases lay in between. CDR3 DNA: TGCGCCAGCAGCTTGGATCCGGGGAACCAAGAGACCCAGTACTTC. Translating gives CASSLDPGNQETQYF.

This clonotype was counted between two and nine times. This chain uses TRBV4-2 with TRBJ1-3; no clear D gene. V lost 0 bases and J 0 bases, leaving 6 bases between the germline ends. Germline-derived CDR1 and CDR2 are LGHNA and YNFKEQ. The CDR3 runs 15 residues. The CDR3 region has the DNA TGTGCCAGCAGCCAAGACACCAGCTCTGGAAACACCATATATTTT. It translates to CASSQDTSSGNTIYF.

This chain joins TRBV3-1 and TRBJ2-3; D unresolved. The ends were cut back, 0 bases at V and 2 bases at J, with 9 bases in the middle. Germline loops: CDR1 LGHDT, CDR2 YNNKEL (reference sequence). The CDR3 sequence is 15 residues long. The CDR3 is CASSQELATTDTQYF. The CDR3 bases are TGTGCCAGCAGCCAAGAATTAGCAACCACAGATACGCAGTATTTT.

The V gene is TRBV29-1, the J gene TRBJ1-2; tentative D call: TRBD1 (5 bases). The CDR3 runs 12 residues. Trimming took off 6 bases at V and 5 bases at J, with 13 bases between the two ends. CDR1 is SQVTM and CDR2 is ANQGSEA in the germline V gene. Written as DNA, the CDR3 is TGCAGCGTGGGGGACCAACGTTATGGCTACACCTTC. Translated: CSVGDQRYGYTF.

Many counts were recorded for this clonotype. The gene calls are TRBV10-3 and TRBJ2-7; D gene unclear. Trimming pared 2 bases from V and 4 bases from J, leaving 6 bases between. The CDR3 is 12 amino acids. Germline assignment: CDR1 ENHRY and CDR2 SYGVKD. The CDR3 protein is CAISEKGYEQYF. The CDR3 DNA sequence: TGTGCCATCAGTGAGAAGGGTTACGAGCAGTACTTC.

The CDR3: CASSLLGRTNTEAFF. The CDR3 DNA is TGTGCCAGCAGCTTATTGGGAAGGACGAACACTGAAGCTTTCTTT. V usage is TRBV7-9 and J usage is TRBJ1-1, with unresolved D. The V and J ends lost 2 bases and 1 base respectively, with 11 bases between them. The CDR3 length is 15 residues. From germline, CDR1 is SEHNR and CDR2 FQNEAQ (reference sequence).

The chain couples TRBV5-5 to TRBJ1-1, with 7 bases fitting TRBD1. V dropped 1 base and J dropped 6; count of bases not matched to a gene: 12. Germline-derived CDR1 and CDR2 are SGHKS and YYEKEE (reference sequence). The CDR3 has 16 amino acids. Here the CDR3 reads CASSLSPGGGLAEAFF. Written as DNA, the CDR3 is TGTGCCAGCAGCTTGAGTCCAGGGGGGGGACTCGCTGAAGCTTTCTTT. Full variable domain (rest looked up from reference TRBV5-5 and TRBJ1-1): DAGVTQSPTHLIKTRGQQVTLRCSPISGHKSVSWYQQVLGQGPQFIFQYYEKEERGRGNFPDRFSARQFPNYSSELNVNALLLGDSALYLCASSLSPGGGLAEAFFGQGTRLTVV.

CDR3 DNA sequence: TGCAGTGCTAGCCCACAGGGGTGGATGACAGATACGCAGTATTTT. Protein sequence: CSASPQGWMTDTQYF. The J gene is TRBJ2-3, the V gene TRBV20-1; 7 positions agree with TRBD1. The CDR3 has 15 residues. The J segment lost 3 bases and the V segment lost 3 bases, leaving 9 bases of the junction unmatched. Germline loops: CDR1 DFQATT, CDR2 SNEGSKA (reference sequence).

This chain links TRBV15 with TRBJ2-7, with 10 positions matching TRBD2. Germline V gene data show CDR1 as LNHNV and CDR2 as YYDKDF (reference sequence). J was trimmed by 4 bases and V by 0 bases; bases with no gene match: 6. The CDR3 consists of 16 residues. The DNA for the CDR3 is TGTGCCACCAGCAGAGATCGGGTAGCGGGGGGTTACGAGCAGTACTTC. Its translation is CATSRDRVAGGYEQYF.

This clonotype was seen more than once but under ten times. The chain links TRBV7-9 to TRBJ1-6; D remains ambiguous. The V end lost 5 bases, the J end lost 6 bases, and 14 bases lay between the germline ends. Looked up from germline, CDR1 is SEHNR and CDR2 is FQNEAQ (reference sequence). The CDR3 length is 15 residues. The CDR3 is CASSPTRDLNSPLHF. CDR3 nucleotide sequence: TGTGCCAGCAGCCCCACAAGGGATCTTAATTCACCCCTCCACTTT.

This rearrangement joins TRBV28 to TRBJ2-2; the D is unclear. The V gene lost 1 base and the J gene lost 7 bases, with 10 bases spanning the gap. The CDR3 sequence is 14 residues long. Germline V lookup: CDR1 MDHEN, CDR2 SYDVKM. CDR3 protein: CASSLYGVFGELFF. The CDR3 DNA reads as TGTGCCAGCAGTTTATATGGGGTCTTCGGGGAGCTGTTTTTT.

This clonotype came up a few times. V is TRBV27 and J is TRBJ2-6; weak D call: TRBD2 (5 bases). The CDR3 covers 15 residues. The V gene's germline CDR1 is MNHEY and CDR2 SMNVEV (reference sequence). The V and J ends lost 3 bases and 1 base respectively, with 7 bases between them. The CDR3 here is CASSFEGSGANVLTF. CDR3 DNA sequence: TGTGCCAGCAGTTTTGAGGGTTCTGGGGCCAACGTCCTGACTTTC.

This chain uses TRBV29-1 with TRBJ1-6; the D gene is possibly TRBD1 (5 bases). The V and J ends lost 4 bases and 5 bases respectively, with 9 bases between them. The CDR3 has 13 residues. Germline CDR1 and CDR2: SQVTM and ANQGSEA. The CDR3 DNA sequence: TGCAGCGTTGCCAGGGAGAATAATTCACCCCTCCACTTT. It yields the protein CSVARENNSPLHF.